This TCR beta chain was identified in a study of response to subunit inactivated influenza vaccine. Each CDR3 protein gets one entry after TCRdb re-called the RT-PCR reads with MiXCR. There are approximately 500,000 distinct CDR3 sequences in the sample; about an eighth occur only once, and under 15% lies in the top ten. About this clonotype itself: The antigen is unknown.

The CDR3 contains 15 residues. Per the germline V gene, CDR1 is DFQATT and CDR2 is SNEGSKA (reference sequence). With 3 bases removed from V and 1 base from J, the gap between germline ends came to 16 bases. Study-level findings and limits: Authors suggested each seasonal influenza vaccination recruits few new T cells.

The clonotype was recovered from a man aged 50 or older who received an inactivated influenza vaccine. The sample here was PBMCs from blood, taken more than 35 days after vaccination. The chain carries TRBV20-1 and TRBJ2-7; D call uncertain. The CDR3 is CSARDPEKVSYEQYF. For the CDR3, the DNA is TGCAGTGCTAGGGACCCGGAGAAAGTTTCCTACGAGCAGTACTTC.